The sequence of this TCR beta chain was determined in a study of blood T cells in healthy people across ages. This clonotype was recorded a few times. Its specificity is not known. Germline V gene lookup returns CDR1 SEHNR and CDR2 FQNEAQ (reference sequence). CDR3 length: 14 amino acids. The V end was cut by 2 bases, the J end by 5 bases, with 12 bases between. Whole-study results and caveats: From one million sequenced T cells, diversity estimates were lower bounds.

Together with a sample-barcoded 5' primer, a J-beta primer mix was included in a second PCR lasting about 6 to 11 cycles. TCRdb redid the calling of the 5' RACE reads with MiXCR, one entry per CDR3 protein. Here the sample spans about 1.1 million distinct CDR3 sequences, less than 45% being singletons. Every sample gave at least 6 micrograms of total RNA when it was extracted. This TCR was sampled from a man between 18 and 35 years old in good health. Material: blood. The gene calls are TRBV7-9 and TRBJ1-2, with D unclear. The DNA of the CDR3 is TGTGCCAGCAGCTTATTGGGAGCGGAGTATGGCTACACCTTC. Amino acids: CASSLLGAEYGYTF.